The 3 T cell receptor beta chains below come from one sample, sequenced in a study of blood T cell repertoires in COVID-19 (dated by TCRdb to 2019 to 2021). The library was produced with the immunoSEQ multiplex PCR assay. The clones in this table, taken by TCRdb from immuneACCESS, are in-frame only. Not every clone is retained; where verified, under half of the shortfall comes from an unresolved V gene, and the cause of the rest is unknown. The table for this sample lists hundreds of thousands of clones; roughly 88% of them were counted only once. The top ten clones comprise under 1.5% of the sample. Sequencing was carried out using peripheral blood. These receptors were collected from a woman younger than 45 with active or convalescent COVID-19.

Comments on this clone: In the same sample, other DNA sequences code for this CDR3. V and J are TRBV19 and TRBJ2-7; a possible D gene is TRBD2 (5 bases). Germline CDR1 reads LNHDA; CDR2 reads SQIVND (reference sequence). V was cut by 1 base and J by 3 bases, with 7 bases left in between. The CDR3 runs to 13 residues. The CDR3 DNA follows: TGTGCCAGTAGTATAGGAGGGAGCTACGAGCAGTACTTC. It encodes CASSIGGSYEQYF.

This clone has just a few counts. CDR3 sequence: CASSHPGGTYEQYF. The CDR3 coding sequence is TGTGCCAGTAGTCACCCCGGAGGGACCTACGAGCAGTACTTC. The rearrangement links TRBV19 to TRBJ2-7; a possible D gene is TRBD2 (6 bases). V lost 5 bases, J lost 2 bases, and 13 bases lay in between. The CDR3 is 14 amino acids. Per germline, CDR1 LNHDA and CDR2 SQIVND (reference sequence).

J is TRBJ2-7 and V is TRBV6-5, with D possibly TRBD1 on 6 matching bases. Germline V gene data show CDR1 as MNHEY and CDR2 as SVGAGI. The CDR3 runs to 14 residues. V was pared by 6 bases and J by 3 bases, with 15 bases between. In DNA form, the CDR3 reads TGTGCCAGCAGACAGGGTTTAAGGTTCTACGAGCAGTACTTC. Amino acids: CASRQGLRFYEQYF.